These 12 T cell receptor beta chains share one sample of origin, sequenced in a study of blood T cell repertoires in COVID-19. This table comes from immunoSEQ multiplex PCR, and its TCRdb copy is limited to in-frame clones, with some not included. The repertoire has about 74,000 clones, about four fifths of them found once; the top ten carry around 14%. The specimen was peripheral blood. These receptors all come from a human donor in a cohort sampled during active COVID-19.

This clone showed up just once. The V and J genes are TRBV6-5 and TRBJ2-7; 7 bases agree with TRBD1. CDR3 length: 14 amino acids. The V gene's germline CDR1 is MNHEY and CDR2 SVGAGI. The V and J ends lost 6 bases and 2 bases, in that order; junction bases with no gene match: 7. The CDR3 loop is CASSTTGKTYEQYF. The CDR3 DNA follows: TGTGCCAGCAGCACGACAGGGAAGACCTACGAGCAGTACTTC.

This sequence joins TRBV5-1 and TRBJ1-1; 9 bases are a match to TRBD1. The germline gives CDR1 SGHRS, CDR2 YFSETQ. This CDR3 has 15 amino acids. V lost 4 bases, J lost 4 bases, and 8 bases stayed unmatched. The CDR3 sequence: CASSDQTGGITEAFF. In DNA form, the CDR3 reads TGCGCCAGCAGCGATCAGACAGGGGGAATCACTGAAGCTTTCTTT.

This clone appeared once. The genes are TRBV9 and TRBJ2-3, with 7 nucleotides matching TRBD1. Germline V gene lookup returns CDR1 SGDLS and CDR2 YYNGEE. This CDR3 is built from 13 residues. Unmatched junction bases numbered 4, after V lost 4 bases and J lost 5 bases. CDR3 amino acids: CASSWGTVDTQYF. The CDR3, as DNA: TGTGCCAGCAGCTGGGGGACAGTAGATACGCAGTATTTT.

This rearrangement joins TRBV19 to TRBJ2-2, with TRBD2 matching over 8 bases. The germline V gene has CDR1 LNHDA and CDR2 SQIVND (reference sequence). The CDR3 covers 20 residues. V was pared by 6 bases and J by 1 base, with 19 bases of the junction left unmatched. The CDR3 here is CASSRRAPGLALLNTGELFF. In DNA form, the CDR3 reads TGTGCCAGTAGCCGGAGGGCTCCAGGACTAGCCCTTTTGAACACCGGGGAGCTGTTTTTT.

The chain couples TRBV18 to TRBJ2-1; no firm D call. Trimming cost V 3 bases and J 8 bases, with 11 bases left between them. The germline V gene encodes CDR1 KGHSH and CDR2 LQKENI. CDR3 size: 13 residues. The CDR3 DNA follows: TGTGCCAGCTCACCCGGGTCGACCGATGAGCAGTTCTTC. Translated: CASSPGSTDEQFF.

The V call is TRBV5-1, the J call TRBJ1-2; perhaps TRBD1 as D (6 bases). V was cut by 5 bases and J by 2 bases, with 19 bases left in between. Germline V gives CDR1 SGHRS, CDR2 YFSETQ. The CDR3 is 16 amino acids. The CDR3, as DNA: TGCGCCAGCAGAGAGGGCGGGAGGGGGATGAACTATGGCTACACCTTC. This sequence encodes CASREGGRGMNYGYTF.

The chain has TRBV28 and TRBJ1-2; D perhaps matches TRBD1 (5 bases). V lost 6 bases, J lost 4 bases, and 21 bases lay in between. The CDR3 runs 16 residues. The V gene's germline CDR1 is MDHEN and CDR2 SYDVKM. The CDR3 loop is CASRDLIVGQIYGYTF. The CDR3 DNA reads as TGTGCCAGCAGGGACCTAATAGTGGGGCAGATCTATGGCTACACCTTC.

The chain combines TRBV7-3 with TRBJ1-1; 7 bases are a match to TRBD1. The CDR3 sequence is 18 residues long. The V gene end was trimmed by 2 bases and the J gene end by 5 bases; junction bases not matched to a gene: 17. Germline V gives CDR1 SGHTA, CDR2 FQGTGA. The CDR3 DNA follows: TGTGCCAGCAGCTTATGTTTTAACCCCGGCCCGGGACAGACTGAAGCTTTCTTT. It codes for CASSLCFNPGPGQTEAFF.

The chain recombines TRBV2 with TRBJ1-2; D ambiguous. CDR1 and CDR2 (germline): SNHLY, FYNNEI. The CDR3 runs 14 residues. With 8 bases removed from V and 3 bases from J, the gap between germline ends came to 16 bases. This chain's CDR3 is CASQAGTRDYGYTF. CDR3 sequence (DNA): TGTGCCAGCCAGGCGGGAACGCGGGACTATGGCTACACCTTC.

The chain is built from TRBV14 and TRBJ2-7, with D unclear. Trimming stripped 2 bases from V and 6 bases from J, with 11 bases between. From germline, CDR1 is SGHDN and CDR2 FVKESK. This CDR3 spans 13 amino acids. The CDR3 protein is CASSQFPTGEQYF. The CDR3 bases are TGTGCCAGCAGCCAATTTCCCACCGGCGAGCAGTACTTC.

The chain combines TRBV7-3 with TRBJ2-1; 10 bases line up with TRBD1. The CDR3 runs to 14 residues. Trimming cost V 5 bases and J 7 bases; bases outside gene matches: 5. CDR1 is SGHTA, CDR2 FQGTGA, per germline. This CDR3 reads CASSQGTGENEQFF. Here the CDR3 DNA reads TGTGCCAGCAGCCAGGGGACAGGGGAAAATGAGCAGTTCTTC. Full variable domain (rest looked up from reference TRBV7-3 and TRBJ2-1): GAGVSQTPSNKVTEKGKYVELRCDPISGHTALYWYRQSLGQGPEFLIYFQGTGAADDSGLPNDRFFAVRPEGSVSTLKIQRTERGDSAVYLCASSQGTGENEQFFGPGTRLTVL.

Concerning this clone itself: The junction departs from the called germline gene at one end, perhaps through a read error. This chain connects TRBV29-1 to TRBJ1-2, with TRBD1 as a possible D gene (6 bases). The length of the CDR3 is 14 residues. The germline gives CDR1 SQVTM, CDR2 ANQGSEA. CDR3 residues: CSVGNPGQNFGYTF. CDR3 sequence (DNA): TGCAGCGTTGGTAATCCGGGACAAAACTTTGGCTACACCTTC.